Below are 18 T cell receptor beta chains sequenced from a single sample in a study of blood T cell repertoires in COVID-19 (TCRdb year 2020). The library was prepared using the immunoSEQ multiplex PCR assay. TCRdb limited this immuneACCESS table to in-frame rearrangements with V and J called. A share of clones is missing; checked studies link under half to unresolved V genes, and the rest is unexplained. The sample table records around 280,000 clones; about 90% of these occur just once. The ten top clones hold approximately 10% of the sample. Material: peripheral blood. The receptor source for this set is a woman aged 25 to 39 with COVID-19, enrolled during active disease.

The CDR3 region is CASSHPGTGWGYTF. The CDR3 DNA follows: TGCGCCAGCAGCCACCCTGGGACAGGCTGGGGCTACACCTTC. This rearrangement joins TRBV5-1 to TRBJ1-2; 8 nucleotides agree with TRBD1. The CDR3 runs to 14 residues. Germline V lookup: CDR1 SGHRS, CDR2 YFSETQ. The V gene end was trimmed by 4 bases and the J gene end by 8 bases; junction bases not matched to a gene: 10.

This sequence joins TRBV28 and TRBJ1-5, with 8 positions matching TRBD1. CDR3 size: 13 residues. V lost 6 bases, J lost 2 bases, and 0 bases stayed unmatched. Germline CDR1 and CDR2: MDHEN and SYDVKM. The CDR3 DNA reads TGTGCCAGCAGGGACAGGGGCAATCAGCCCCAGCATTTT. Amino acid sequence: CASRDRGNQPQHF.

V is TRBV30 and J is TRBJ1-1; 7 bases are shared with TRBD1. This CDR3 is built from 11 residues. The germline gives CDR1 GTSNPN, CDR2 SVGIG (reference sequence). V gave up 4 bases and J gave up 6 bases; unmatched junction bases: 2. The CDR3 coding sequence is TGTGCCTGGACCCAGGGGGCTGAAGCTTTCTTT. Its protein product is CAWTQGAEAFF.

This CDR3 reads CASSPGLAGIEQFF. CDR3 in DNA: TGTGCCAGCAGCCCCGGACTAGCGGGAATTGAGCAGTTCTTC. The chain is built from TRBV11-2 and TRBJ2-1, with TRBD2 matching 12 bases. Germline values: CDR1 SGHAT, CDR2 FQNNGV. J was trimmed by 9 bases and V by 5 bases; bases with no gene match: 5. The CDR3 is 14 residues long.

The CDR3 loop reads CASSHPSAGDRGLDEQYF. The CDR3 nucleotides are TGCGCCAGCAGCCACCCATCTGCTGGGGACAGGGGGCTCGACGAGCAGTACTTC. The chain joins TRBV5-1 to TRBJ2-7, with 12 bases matching TRBD1. In germline, CDR1 is SGHRS, CDR2 YFSETQ. The J segment lost 5 bases and the V segment lost 4 bases, leaving 16 bases of the junction unmatched. This CDR3 contains 18 residues.

The V call is TRBV28, the J call TRBJ1-5; D is undetermined. Germline V CDR1 and CDR2: MDHEN, SYDVKM. The CDR3 has 16 residues. Deletions cut 2 bases from V and 0 bases from J, with 11 bases between. CDR3 coding DNA: TGTGCCAGCAGTTTAGGCGGGGTTTATAGCAATCAGCCCCAGCATTTT. It encodes CASSLGGVYSNQPQHF.

V and J are TRBV27 and TRBJ2-6, with TRBD2 identical over 7 bases. Per germline, CDR1 MNHEY and CDR2 SMNVEV (reference sequence). The CDR3 is 17 residues long. J lost 2 bases, V lost 5 bases, and 9 bases had no gene match. CDR3 in DNA: TGTGCCAGCAGTCCCTCACTAGCGAGGGCTGGGGCCAACGTCCTGACTTTC. As protein: CASSPSLARAGANVLTF.

This sequence joins TRBV10-3 and TRBJ1-1, with D tentatively TRBD1 (5 bases). CDR1 is ENHRY, CDR2 SYGVKD, per germline. This CDR3 spans 14 amino acids. Trimming took off 0 bases at V and 3 bases at J, with 8 bases between the two ends. CDR3: CAISESGGDTEAFF. Here the CDR3 DNA reads TGTGCCATCAGTGAGTCGGGAGGGGACACTGAAGCTTTCTTT.

V and J are TRBV5-1 and TRBJ1-1; 7 nucleotides align to TRBD1. The germline V gene encodes CDR1 SGHRS and CDR2 YFSETQ. V gave up 2 bases and J gave up 7 bases; unmatched junction bases: 8. This CDR3 has 14 amino acids. The DNA for the CDR3 is TGCGCCAGCAGCTTAAGGGGGCCAGGGATTGAAGCTTTCTTT. Protein product: CASSLRGPGIEAFF.

The chain carries TRBV11-2 and TRBJ2-7; D remains unclear. Germline V CDR1 and CDR2: SGHAT, FQNNGV. CDR3 length equals 13 residues. V was trimmed by 4 bases and J by 4 bases, leaving 11 bases between them. The CDR3 here is CASSSTSQYEQYF. DNA of the CDR3: TGTGCCAGCAGCTCAACGTCCCAGTACGAGCAGTACTTC.

This clone was seen a single time. The chain combines TRBV2 with TRBJ1-2; 7 bases match TRBD1. CDR3 length equals 10 residues. V lost 6 bases, J lost 12 bases, and 4 bases stayed unmatched. Germline V gene sequence: CDR1 SNHLY, CDR2 FYNNEI. The CDR3 loop is CASSEQGNTF. CDR3 sequence (DNA): TGTGCCAGCAGCGAACAGGGGAACACCTTC.

The chain has TRBV27 and TRBJ2-3; TRBD2 agrees at 9 bases. Looked up from germline, CDR1 is MNHEY and CDR2 is SMNVEV (reference sequence). Unmatched junction bases numbered 6, after V lost 0 bases and J lost 5 bases. The CDR3 totals 16 residues. CDR3 nucleotide sequence: TGTGCCAGCAGTTTATCGACTAGCGGTTTGAGAGATACGCAGTATTTT. As protein: CASSLSTSGLRDTQYF.

The chain recombines TRBV4-3 with TRBJ2-2, with 10 bases identical to TRBD2. The CDR3 runs 17 residues. Per the germline V gene, CDR1 is LGHNA and CDR2 is YSLEER. Trimming took 3 bases from V and 2 from J; bases not matched to a gene: 6. The DNA for the CDR3 is TGCGCCAGCAGCCAGGTGGGACTAGCGAAAAACACCGGGGAGCTGTTTTTT. This encodes CASSQVGLAKNTGELFF.

This chain uses TRBV5-4 with TRBJ2-4; 10 positions agree with TRBD2. This CDR3 is built from 15 residues. The J segment lost 6 bases and the V segment lost 1 base, leaving 4 bases of the junction unmatched. CDR1 is SGHNT and CDR2 is YYREEE in the germline V gene (reference sequence). CDR3 region: CASSLSGLAPNIQYF. The CDR3, as DNA: TGTGCCAGCAGCTTGTCGGGACTAGCGCCAAACATTCAGTACTTC.

The DNA of the CDR3 is TGTGCCAGCAGCTTATTGACGCAGGGCAATCAGCCCCAGCATTTT. It yields the protein CASSLLTQGNQPQHF. The chain is built from TRBV7-8 and TRBJ1-5; D gene uncertain. Per the germline V gene, CDR1 is SGHVS and CDR2 is FQNEAQ. CDR3 length equals 15 residues. Deletions cut 2 bases from V and 2 bases from J, with 10 bases between.

The rearrangement links TRBV2 to TRBJ1-2; no reliable D call. CDR1 SNHLY and CDR2 FYNNEI come from the germline V gene. The CDR3 length is 12 residues. V lost 11 bases and J 2 bases, leaving 12 bases between the germline ends. CDR3 in amino acids: CASTRANYGYTF. CDR3 DNA sequence: TGTGCCTCCACGCGGGCCAACTATGGCTACACCTTC. Full variable domain (rest looked up from reference TRBV2 and TRBJ1-2): EPEVTQTPSHQVTQMGQEVILRCVPISNHLYFYWYRQILGQKVEFLVSFYNNEISEKSEIFDDQFSVERPDGSNFTLKIRSTKLEDSAMYFCASTRANYGYTFGSGTRLTVV.

The chain uses TRBV19 and TRBJ1-2, with 8 bases matching TRBD1. Germline lookup yields CDR1 LNHDA and CDR2 SQIVND (reference sequence). The V and J ends lost 5 bases and 6 bases, in that order; junction bases with no gene match: 8. CDR3 size: 14 residues. In DNA form, the CDR3 reads TGTGCCAGTAGTCTCAGCTGGACAGGGCATGGCTACACCTTC. As protein: CASSLSWTGHGYTF.

The chain employs TRBV19 and TRBJ2-3, with D tentatively TRBD1 (6 bases). Germline V lookup: CDR1 LNHDA, CDR2 SQIVND (reference sequence). CDR3 size: 16 residues. V gave up 3 bases and J gave up 0 bases, with 13 bases separating them. The CDR3 DNA reads TGTGCCAGTAGTATCGGGGCAGGGGTAAGCACAGATACGCAGTATTTT. Translating gives CASSIGAGVSTDTQYF.